The 9 T cell receptor beta chains in this list originate from one sample, sequenced in a study of immune evolution from preneoplasia to lung adenocarcinoma. Produced via immunoSEQ multiplex PCR; TCRdb's table is partial and in-frame only. Seen here are about 7,300 clones, 55% to 80% observed once, and the top ten hold 10% to 14%. The sample consisted of FFPE lung adenocarcinoma in situ tissue. The receptor set was obtained from a donor at least 70 years old with lung adenocarcinoma. Some clones in this sample may be carry-over from other donors' samples.

This chain links TRBV30 with TRBJ2-3; a weak D match, TRBD1 (5 bases). The germline V gene has CDR1 GTSNPN and CDR2 SVGIG (reference sequence). The CDR3 has 14 residues. With 0 bases removed from V and 5 bases from J, the gap between germline ends came to 12 bases. For the CDR3, the DNA is TGTGCCTGGAGTGTGGGCCAGGGCTTAGATACGCAGTATTTT. This translates into CAWSVGQGLDTQYF.

This clone turned up a few times. The V gene is TRBV27, the J gene TRBJ2-1; tentative D call: TRBD1 (5 bases). V lost 6 bases and J lost 8, with 14 bases in between. CDR1 MNHEY and CDR2 SMNVEV come from the germline V gene (reference sequence). The CDR3 has 13 residues. CDR3 sequence reads: CASSLSWGDEQFF. The CDR3 DNA follows: TGTGCCAGCAGCCTATCTTGGGGCGATGAGCAGTTCTTC.

The V and J genes are TRBV13 and TRBJ2-5; 9 bases align to TRBD1. Germline V CDR1 and CDR2: PRHDT, FYEKMQ (reference sequence). The junction had 3 bases not matched to a gene; V was cut back by 5 bases and J by 2 bases. This CDR3 spans 14 amino acids. CDR3 bases: TGTGCCAGCAGCCCCGGGACAGGGCAAGAGACCCAGTACTTC. Amino acids: CASSPGTGQETQYF. The variable domain in full, completed from reference TRBV13 and TRBJ2-5, reads AAGVIQSPRHLIKEKRETATLKCYPIPRHDTVYWYQQGPGQDPQFLISFYEKMQSDKGSIPDRFSAQQFSDYHSELNMSSLELGDSALYFCASSPGTGQETQYFGPGTRLLVL.

The chain recombines TRBV27 with TRBJ2-7; no definite D call. V was clipped by 4 bases and J by 2 bases, with 12 bases between them. The CDR3 covers 14 residues. Germline V lookup: CDR1 MNHEY, CDR2 SMNVEV (reference sequence). CDR3 protein: CASSSHLITYEQYF. The DNA of the CDR3 is TGTGCCAGCAGTTCCCACCTCATTACCTACGAGCAGTACTTC.

The chain is built from TRBV30 and TRBJ1-1, with D perhaps TRBD1 (6 bases). The V end was cut by 2 bases, the J end by 3 bases, with 19 bases between. Germline CDR1 is GTSNPN and CDR2 is SVGIG (reference sequence). CDR3 size: 16 residues. The CDR3 is CAWSQTPTHRDTEAFF. CDR3 bases: TGTGCCTGGAGTCAAACTCCAACCCACAGGGACACTGAAGCTTTCTTT.

This clone was observed a single time. The chain is built from TRBV2 and TRBJ2-5; D ambiguous. TRBJ2-7 matches the DNA end more closely, so the J call is doubtful. Looked up from germline, CDR1 is SNHLY and CDR2 is FYNNEI. This CDR3 spans 14 amino acids. For the CDR3, the DNA is TGTGCCAGCAGTGGGCAGCAGGTCCTCTACGAGCAGTACTTC. This sequence encodes CASSGQQVLYEQYF.

The chain links TRBV19 to TRBJ1-3, with D perhaps matching TRBD1 (6 bases). This CDR3 spans 16 amino acids. V dropped 5 bases and J dropped 0 bases, with 14 bases sitting between them. Germline lookup yields CDR1 LNHDA and CDR2 SQIVND (reference sequence). The chain's CDR3 is CASSFGTPGSGNTIYF. The CDR3 DNA sequence: TGTGCCAGTAGTTTCGGGACACCCGGCTCTGGAAACACCATATATTTT.

There are a few counts of this clone. This rearrangement joins TRBV18 to TRBJ2-5; D is ambiguous. From germline, CDR1 is KGHSH and CDR2 LQKENI. V lost 8 bases, J lost 1 base, and 17 bases lay in between. The CDR3 is 15 amino acids. In DNA, the CDR3 is TGTGCCAGCACCCAGAAGGTGGAGTTCCAAGAGACCCAGTACTTC. It specifies CASTQKVEFQETQYF.

The chain joins TRBV5-6 to TRBJ2-2; D is uncertain. Germline V gives CDR1 SGHDT, CDR2 YYEEEE. V dropped 4 bases and J dropped 9 bases, with 4 bases sitting between them. This CDR3 spans 10 amino acids. CDR3: CASSPRELFF. For the CDR3, the DNA is TGTGCCAGCAGCCCGCGGGAGCTGTTTTTT.